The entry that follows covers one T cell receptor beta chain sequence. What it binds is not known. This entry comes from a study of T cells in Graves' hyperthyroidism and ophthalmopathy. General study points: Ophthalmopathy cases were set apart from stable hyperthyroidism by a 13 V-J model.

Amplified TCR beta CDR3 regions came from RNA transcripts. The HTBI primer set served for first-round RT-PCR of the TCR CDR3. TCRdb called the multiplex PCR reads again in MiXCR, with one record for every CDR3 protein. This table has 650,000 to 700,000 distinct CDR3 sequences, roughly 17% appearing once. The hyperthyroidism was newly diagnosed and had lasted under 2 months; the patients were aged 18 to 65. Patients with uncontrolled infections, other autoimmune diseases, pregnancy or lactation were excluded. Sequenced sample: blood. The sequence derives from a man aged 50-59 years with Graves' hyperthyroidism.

CDR3 nucleotides: TGTGCCACCAGTGATTTGATCCGAGATGAGCAGTTCTTC. Protein: CATSDLIRDEQFF. The chain recombines TRBV24-1 with TRBJ2-1, with D unresolved. This CDR3 comprises 13 residues. The V end lost 0 bases, the J end lost 8 bases, and 7 bases lay between the germline ends. Germline V lookup: CDR1 KGHDR, CDR2 SFDVKD.